The 18 T cell receptor beta chains below all came from one sample that was sequenced in a study of beta chain features in type 1 diabetes. Expressed TCRB transcripts were sequenced, since all the RNA that had been isolated was reverse transcribed. Sequenced by immunoSEQ multiplex PCR; TCRdb stores in-frame clones only, minus some. The sample lists 900,000 or so clones, about a sixth occurring once. The sample consisted of naive CD4+ T cells from blood. The receptors shown here come from a woman between 18 and 30 years old in good health.

The gene calls are TRBV4-1 and TRBJ1-2; 7 bases agree with TRBD1. The length of the CDR3 is 16 residues. Germline V gene lookup returns CDR1 MGHRA and CDR2 YSYEKL. V gave up 5 bases and J gave up 2 bases; unmatched junction bases: 11. CDR3 bases: TGCGCCAGCAGCAGTTCTGGGACAGCTTACAACTATGGCTACACCTTC. This encodes CASSSSGTAYNYGYTF.

The chain recombines TRBV28 with TRBJ2-3; D unresolved. CDR3 length: 12 amino acids. Trimming took off 6 bases at V and 0 bases at J, with 4 bases between the two ends. The V gene's germline CDR1 is MDHEN and CDR2 SYDVKM. CDR3 region: CASRPSTDTQYF. CDR3 DNA sequence: TGTGCCAGCAGGCCGAGCACAGATACGCAGTATTTT.

The V call is TRBV13, the J call TRBJ2-5; the D is unclear. The CDR3 runs 11 residues. Trimming removed 4 bases at V and 4 bases at J, with 4 bases between. Germline V CDR1 and CDR2: PRHDT, FYEKMQ (reference sequence). The CDR3 DNA sequence: TGTGCCAGCAGCTCCAGAGAGACCCAGTACTTC. Its protein product is CASSSRETQYF.

This clone was recorded a few times. The rearrangement links TRBV4-2 to TRBJ2-7; D is perhaps TRBD1 (6 bases). The germline V gene has CDR1 LGHNA and CDR2 YNFKEQ. V lost 1 base and J lost 2, with 9 bases in between. This CDR3 has 14 amino acids. The CDR3 loop reads CASSQGDIAYEQYF. In DNA, the CDR3 is TGTGCCAGCAGCCAAGGGGACATCGCCTACGAGCAGTACTTC.

The chain employs TRBV7-2 and TRBJ2-7; TRBD1 might be the D (5 bases). Looked up from germline, CDR1 is SGHTA and CDR2 is FQGNSA. Deletions cut 5 bases from V and 2 bases from J, with 13 bases between. The CDR3 loop spans 14 amino acids. This CDR3 reads CASSRNGHPYEQYF. The CDR3 bases are TGTGCCAGCAGCAGAAACGGACACCCCTACGAGCAGTACTTC.

In its sample, this clone was seen many times. This chain uses TRBV14 with TRBJ2-1; 7 bases match TRBD2. The germline V gene encodes CDR1 SGHDN and CDR2 FVKESK. This CDR3 is built from 15 residues. J was trimmed by 11 bases and V by 1 base; bases with no gene match: 11. The CDR3 sequence is CASSQGAGVSRQQFF. In DNA form, the CDR3 reads TGTGCCAGCAGCCAAGGGGCGGGAGTTAGTCGGCAGCAGTTCTTC.

This clone was detected a few times. J is TRBJ2-3 and V is TRBV2; 10 bases fit TRBD2. J gave up 4 bases and V 2 bases, and 18 bases lay outside the gene matches. The CDR3 has 20 residues. Germline CDR1 and CDR2: SNHLY and FYNNEI. The CDR3, as DNA: TGTGCCAGCAGTGAAAAGGCGAGACTAGCGGGTTTCTCTGGTGCAGATACGCAGTATTTT. Translation: CASSEKARLAGFSGADTQYF.

V and J are TRBV9 and TRBJ1-1, with a tentative D call TRBD1 (5 bases). The V gene's germline CDR1 is SGDLS and CDR2 YYNGEE. Trimming left V 3 bases short and J 3 bases short, with 15 bases between. The CDR3 runs 15 residues. The CDR3 nucleotides are TGTGCCAGCAGCGGGACATACCCTGGGGACACTGAAGCTTTCTTT. It is translated as CASSGTYPGDTEAFF.

This sequence joins TRBV9 and TRBJ2-7, with TRBD2 as a possible D gene (6 bases). Germline assignment: CDR1 SGDLS and CDR2 YYNGEE. V lost 2 bases to trimming and J lost 0 bases, with 12 bases between them. The CDR3 runs to 15 residues. The CDR3 sequence is CASSVGGHLSYEQYF. For the CDR3, the DNA is TGTGCCAGCAGCGTCGGAGGGCACCTCTCCTACGAGCAGTACTTC. Combining the CDR3 with reference TRBV9 and TRBJ2-7 gives the whole variable domain DSGVTQTPKHLITATGQRVTLRCSPRSGDLSVYWYQQSLDQGLQFLIQYYNGEERAKGNILERFSAQQFPDLHSELNLSSLELGDSALYFCASSVGGHLSYEQYFGPGTRLTVT.

This clone has more than one count but fewer than ten. V is TRBV11-2 and J is TRBJ2-7; D is possibly TRBD1 (5 bases). V was shortened by 2 bases and J by 0 bases, with 8 bases between the two germline ends. This CDR3 is built from 14 residues. In germline, CDR1 is SGHAT, CDR2 FQNNGV. CDR3: CASSLTGHSYEQYF. In DNA, the CDR3 is TGTGCCAGCAGCTTAACAGGACACTCCTACGAGCAGTACTTC.

The genes are TRBV4-1 and TRBJ2-7; D is possibly TRBD1 or TRBD2 (5 bases each). Looked up from germline, CDR1 is MGHRA and CDR2 is YSYEKL. CDR3 length: 14 amino acids. V gave up 0 bases and J gave up 4 bases, with 10 bases separating them. The DNA of the CDR3 is TGCGCCAGCAGCCAAGATGGGACCCAATACGAGCAGTACTTC. This encodes CASSQDGTQYEQYF.

V and J are TRBV7-9 and TRBJ2-1, with D perhaps TRBD1 (6 bases). The germline CDR1 and CDR2 sequences are SEHNR and FQNEAQ (reference sequence). This CDR3 is 12 amino acids long. V was trimmed by 4 bases and J by 9 bases, leaving 10 bases between them. CDR3 sequence: CASSWGRGEQFF. Here the CDR3 DNA reads TGTGCCAGCAGCTGGGGGCGAGGTGAGCAGTTCTTC. Supplemented by reference TRBV7-9 and TRBJ2-1, the full variable domain reads DTGVSQNPRHKITKRGQNVTFRCDPISEHNRLYWYRQTLGQGPEFLTYFQNEAQLEKSRLLSDRFSAERPKGSFSTLEIQRTEQGDSAMYLCASSWGRGEQFFGPGTRLTVL.

This clone came up a few times. V usage is TRBV7-2 and J usage is TRBJ2-1, with 9 bases fitting TRBD2. Germline V gene data show CDR1 as SGHTA and CDR2 as FQGNSA. This CDR3 is 16 amino acids long. Losses at the gene ends were 1 base for V and 2 bases for J; bases not matched to a gene: 3. The CDR3 sequence is CASSLVAGVAYNEQFF. Here the CDR3 DNA reads TGTGCCAGCAGCTTAGTAGCGGGAGTAGCCTACAATGAGCAGTTCTTC.

There are a few counts of this clone. The chain combines TRBV28 with TRBJ1-2, with 7 nucleotides matching TRBD1. CDR3 length: 12 amino acids. Per germline, CDR1 MDHEN and CDR2 SYDVKM. CDR3: CPDRDLCNGYTF. CDR3 coding DNA: TGTCCCGACAGGGATCTTTGTAATGGCTACACCTTC.

The gene calls are TRBV6-5 and TRBJ2-1; TRBD2 matches at 10 bases. CDR3 length equals 13 residues. With 7 bases clipped from V and 9 bases from J, the junction kept 6 bases outside the gene matches. Germline loops: CDR1 MNHEY, CDR2 SVGAGI. In DNA, the CDR3 is TGTGCCAGCACTCGAGCGGGAGGGCCTGAGCAGTTCTTC. It translates to CASTRAGGPEQFF.

The chain joins TRBV11-3 to TRBJ2-1; unclear D gene. The V gene lost 2 bases and the J gene lost 4 bases, with 24 bases spanning the gap. This CDR3 is built from 19 residues. Germline V gives CDR1 SGHNT, CDR2 YENEEA. The DNA for the CDR3 is TGTGCCAGCAGCTTACAACTCGGAACTGTTTTCCAAAAGTACAATGAGCAGTTCTTC. Amino acids: CASSLQLGTVFQKYNEQFF. Full variable domain (outside the CDR3, taken from reference TRBV11-3 and TRBJ2-1): EAGVVQSPRYKIIEKKQPVAFWCNPISGHNTLYWYLQNLGQGPELLIRYENEEAVDDSQLPKDRFSAERLKGVDSTLKIQPAELGDSAVYLCASSLQLGTVFQKYNEQFFGPGTRLTVL.

This clone has a handful of counts. The chain joins TRBV6-5 to TRBJ2-7; TRBD1 matches at 8 bases. In germline, CDR1 is MNHEY, CDR2 SVGAGI. Trimming took 2 bases from V and 1 from J; bases not matched to a gene: 4. The CDR3 covers 15 residues. CDR3 protein: CASSYHGQGSYEQYF. In DNA form, the CDR3 reads TGTGCCAGCAGTTACCACGGACAGGGTTCCTACGAGCAGTACTTC.

The chain combines TRBV6-5 with TRBJ2-7, with D possibly TRBD2 on 5 matching bases. The length of the CDR3 is 12 residues. From germline, CDR1 is MNHEY and CDR2 SVGAGI. The V end lost 8 bases, the J end lost 4 bases, and 12 bases lay between the germline ends. The CDR3 region is CASGLLPYEQYF. CDR3 nucleotides: TGTGCCAGCGGACTCCTCCCGTACGAGCAGTACTTC.